The clone carrying this T cell receptor beta chain was picked up many times. Its target is not known. There are 16 residues in the CDR3. Trimming removed 0 bases from V and 0 bases from J, with 11 bases in between. Germline CDR1 reads SGDLS; CDR2 reads YYNGEE. These data originate in a study of T-cell memory formation after mild COVID-19. Looking at the study overall: Clusters were largely donor specific. Study-wide results and limits: Shrinking CD4+ clones were chiefly CM and EM; CD8+ ones were chiefly EMRA. Cross-reactive memory appears to have joined, as suggested by some responding clones showing up in pre-infection memory.

It was 5'RACE with constant-segment primers that produced the TCR alpha and TCR beta cDNA libraries, which carried sample barcodes and UMIs. TCRdb called the 5' RACE reads again in MiXCR, with one record for every CDR3 protein. This sample has approximately 52,000 distinct CDR3 sequences, with approximately 9% found just once. The sequenced sample was PBMCs or a T cell subset sorted from them (not recorded which). The sequence was collected from an adult woman who had mild COVID-19 (a few samples of this study predate the infection). Cell type and time point are not known. V gene TRBV9 combines with J gene TRBJ2-3; maybe TRBD1 (5 bases). The CDR3 protein is CASSVGHRTSTDTQYF. For the CDR3, the DNA is TGTGCCAGCAGCGTAGGACACAGGACCAGCACAGATACGCAGTATTTT.